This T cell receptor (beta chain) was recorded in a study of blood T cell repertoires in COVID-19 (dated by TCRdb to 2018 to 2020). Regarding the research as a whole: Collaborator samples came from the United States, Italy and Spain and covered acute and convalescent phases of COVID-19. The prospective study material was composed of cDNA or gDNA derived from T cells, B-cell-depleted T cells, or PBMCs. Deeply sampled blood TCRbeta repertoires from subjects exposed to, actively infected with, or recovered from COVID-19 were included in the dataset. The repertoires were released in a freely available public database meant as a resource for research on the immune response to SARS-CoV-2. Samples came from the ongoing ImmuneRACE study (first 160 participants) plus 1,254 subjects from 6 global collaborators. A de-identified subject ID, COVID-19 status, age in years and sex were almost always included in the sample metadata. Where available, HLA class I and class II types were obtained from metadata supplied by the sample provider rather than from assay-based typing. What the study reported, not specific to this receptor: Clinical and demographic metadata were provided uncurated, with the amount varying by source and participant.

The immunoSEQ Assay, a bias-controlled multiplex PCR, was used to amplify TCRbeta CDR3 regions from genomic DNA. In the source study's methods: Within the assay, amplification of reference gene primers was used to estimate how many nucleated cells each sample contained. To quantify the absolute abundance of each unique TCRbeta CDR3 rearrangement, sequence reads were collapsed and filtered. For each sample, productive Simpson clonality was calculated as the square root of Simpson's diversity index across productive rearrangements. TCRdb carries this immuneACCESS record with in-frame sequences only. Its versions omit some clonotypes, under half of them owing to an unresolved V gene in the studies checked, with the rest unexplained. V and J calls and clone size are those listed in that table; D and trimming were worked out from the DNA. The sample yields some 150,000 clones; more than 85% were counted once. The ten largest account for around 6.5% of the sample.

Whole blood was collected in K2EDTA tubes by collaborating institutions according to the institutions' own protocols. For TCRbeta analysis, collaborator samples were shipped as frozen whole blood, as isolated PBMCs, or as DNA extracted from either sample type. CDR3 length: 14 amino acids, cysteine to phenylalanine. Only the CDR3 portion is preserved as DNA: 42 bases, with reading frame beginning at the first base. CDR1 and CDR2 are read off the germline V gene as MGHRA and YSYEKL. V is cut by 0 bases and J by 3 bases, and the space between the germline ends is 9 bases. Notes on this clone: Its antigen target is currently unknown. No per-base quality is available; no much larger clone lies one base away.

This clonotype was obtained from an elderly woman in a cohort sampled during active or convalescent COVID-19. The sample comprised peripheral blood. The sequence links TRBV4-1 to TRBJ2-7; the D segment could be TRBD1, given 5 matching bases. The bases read TGCGCCAGCAGCCAAGACGGGCAGGGCTACGAGCAGTACTTC. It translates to CASSQDGQGYEQYF.